This T cell receptor (beta chain) was sequenced for a study of T cell changes during pregnancy in multiple sclerosis. In its sample, this clone was seen once. The CDR3 length is 14 residues. V shed 4 bases and J shed 0 bases, with 8 bases lying between them. Germline V gene sequence: CDR1 MNHEY, CDR2 SMNVEV (reference sequence). This table comes from immunoSEQ multiplex PCR, and its TCRdb copy is limited to in-frame clones, with some not included. The sample shows some 23,000 clones, around nine tenths of them seen only once. The V call is TRBV27, the J call TRBJ2-3, with D perhaps TRBD2 (6 bases). Sequences were derived from CD8+ T cells from peripheral blood mononuclear cells, sampled in the first trimester of pregnancy. The TCR sequence derives from a female donor in good health, enrolled as a control in a pregnancy study. CDR3 sequence (DNA): TGTGCCAGCAGTTGGACTACTAGCACAGATACGCAGTATTTT. Its translation is CASSWTTSTDTQYF.